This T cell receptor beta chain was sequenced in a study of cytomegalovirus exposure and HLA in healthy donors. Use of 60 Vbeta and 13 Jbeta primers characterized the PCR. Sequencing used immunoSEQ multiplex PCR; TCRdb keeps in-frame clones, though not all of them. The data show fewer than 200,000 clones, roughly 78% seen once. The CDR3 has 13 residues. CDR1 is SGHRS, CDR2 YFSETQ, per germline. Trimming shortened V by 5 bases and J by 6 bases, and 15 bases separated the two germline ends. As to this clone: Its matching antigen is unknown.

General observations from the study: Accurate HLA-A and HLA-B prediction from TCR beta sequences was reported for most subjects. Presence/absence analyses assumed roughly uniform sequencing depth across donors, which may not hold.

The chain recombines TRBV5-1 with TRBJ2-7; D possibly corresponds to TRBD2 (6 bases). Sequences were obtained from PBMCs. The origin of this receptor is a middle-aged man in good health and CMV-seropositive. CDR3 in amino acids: CASRFGTSGEQYF. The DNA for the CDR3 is TGCGCCAGCAGATTCGGGACTTCCGGCGAGCAGTACTTC.